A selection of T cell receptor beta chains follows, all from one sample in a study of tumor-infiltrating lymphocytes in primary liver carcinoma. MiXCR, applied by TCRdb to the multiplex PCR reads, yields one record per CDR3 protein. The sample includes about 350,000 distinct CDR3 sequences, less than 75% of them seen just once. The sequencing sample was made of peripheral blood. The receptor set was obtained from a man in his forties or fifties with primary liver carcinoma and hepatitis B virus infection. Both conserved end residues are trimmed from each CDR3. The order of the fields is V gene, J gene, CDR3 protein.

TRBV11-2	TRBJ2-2	ASSYYGEMF
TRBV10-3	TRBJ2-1	AISESWGLKNEQF
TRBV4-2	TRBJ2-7	ASSQAASGVSYEQY
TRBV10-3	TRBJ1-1	AISGGGNTGAF
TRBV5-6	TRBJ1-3	AGSVAGTGPGNTIY
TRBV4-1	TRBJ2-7	ASSQEVKGGNYEQY
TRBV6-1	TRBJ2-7	ASSAGTGVLYEQY
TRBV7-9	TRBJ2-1	ASSLQADNEQF
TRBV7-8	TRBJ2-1	ASSNREAEQF
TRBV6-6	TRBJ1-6	ASSYLTGDNSPLH
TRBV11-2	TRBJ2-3	ASNRPSPGTQY
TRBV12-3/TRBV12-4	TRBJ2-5	ASSTQQGLRETQY
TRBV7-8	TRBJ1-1	ASSWDANTEAF
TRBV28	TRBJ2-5	ASSGDERGIEETQY
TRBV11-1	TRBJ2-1	AISLASGKTNEQF
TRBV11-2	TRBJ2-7	ASSSNPSGSTYEQY
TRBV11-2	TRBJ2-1	ASNLVRGCNEQF
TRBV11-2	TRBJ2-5	ACSSTSRETQY
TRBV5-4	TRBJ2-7	ASSPTNYYEQY
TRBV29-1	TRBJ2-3	SVEGGDRTSTNTQY
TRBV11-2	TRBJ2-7	ARSLKRDSGHEQY
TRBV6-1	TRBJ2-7	ASSEGAAPYEQY
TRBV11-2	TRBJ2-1	ASNSGQATDEQL
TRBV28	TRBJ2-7	ASTPSWGAGTYEQY
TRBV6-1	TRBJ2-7	ASTYSGGGEQY